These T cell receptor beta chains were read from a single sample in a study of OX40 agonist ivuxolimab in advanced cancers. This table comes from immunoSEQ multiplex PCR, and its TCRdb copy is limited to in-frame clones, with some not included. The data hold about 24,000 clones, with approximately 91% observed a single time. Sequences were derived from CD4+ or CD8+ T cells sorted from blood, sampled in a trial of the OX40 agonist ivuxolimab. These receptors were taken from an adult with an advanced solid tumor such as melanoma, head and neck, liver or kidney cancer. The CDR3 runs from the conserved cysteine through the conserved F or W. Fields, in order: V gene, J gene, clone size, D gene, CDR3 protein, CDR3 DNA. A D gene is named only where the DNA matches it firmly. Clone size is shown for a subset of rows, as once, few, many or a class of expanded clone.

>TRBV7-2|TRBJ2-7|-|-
CASSPIDQGRSYEQYF
TGTGCCAGCAGCCCCATCGATCAGGGTCGGTCCTACGAGCAGTACTTC
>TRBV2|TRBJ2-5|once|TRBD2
CASTASGQETQYF
TGTGCCAGCACGGCTAGCGGGCAAGAGACCCAGTACTTC
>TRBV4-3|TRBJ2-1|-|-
CASSQDLSSGVNEQFF
TGCGCCAGCAGCCAAGATCTCAGCAGCGGTGTGAATGAGCAGTTCTTC
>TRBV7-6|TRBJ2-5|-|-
CASSTRLERGETQYF
TGTGCCAGCAGCACCCGACTAGAAAGAGGAGAGACCCAGTACTTC
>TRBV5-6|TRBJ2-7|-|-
CASSFLDRRAYEQYF
TGTGCCAGCAGCTTCCTAGACAGGAGAGCCTACGAGCAGTACTTC
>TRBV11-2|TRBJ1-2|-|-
CASSSRYLVDGYTF
TGTGCCAGCAGCTCAAGATATTTGGTGGATGGCTACACCTTC
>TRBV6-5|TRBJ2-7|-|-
CASSYNGPYEQYF
TGTGCCAGCAGTTACAACGGCCCCTACGAGCAGTACTTC
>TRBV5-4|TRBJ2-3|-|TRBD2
CASSLKRERRTDTQYF
TGTGCCAGCAGCTTGAAGCGGGAGAGGAGGACAGATACGCAGTATTTT
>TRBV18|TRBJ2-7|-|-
CASSLRQGEGGEQYF
TGTGCCAGCTCACTTAGACAGGGTGAGGGAGGCGAGCAGTACTTC
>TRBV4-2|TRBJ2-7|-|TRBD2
CASSQGGWGGTSGAYEQYF
TGTGCCAGCAGCCAAGGGGGCTGGGGGGGGACTAGCGGGGCCTACGAGCAGTACTTC
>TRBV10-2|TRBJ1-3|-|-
CASSEQGSSGNTIYF
TGCGCCAGCAGTGAACAGGGAAGCTCTGGAAACACCATATATTTT
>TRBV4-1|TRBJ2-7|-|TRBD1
CASSPGTAAYEQYF
TGCGCCAGCAGCCCAGGGACAGCGGCCTACGAGCAGTACTTC
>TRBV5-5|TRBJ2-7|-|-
CASSRIQGPEQYF
TGTGCCAGCAGCCGGATACAGGGTCCCGAGCAGTACTTC
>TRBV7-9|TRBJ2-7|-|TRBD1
CASSSDREHEQYF
TGTGCCAGCAGCTCAGACAGGGAACACGAGCAGTACTTC
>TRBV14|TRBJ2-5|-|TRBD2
CASSPRLAGGPIETQYF
TGTGCCAGCAGCCCGAGGCTAGCGGGAGGGCCGATAGAGACCCAGTACTTC
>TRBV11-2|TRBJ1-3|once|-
CASSLEFLPTIYF
TGTGCCAGCAGCTTAGAATTTTTACCCACCATATATTTT
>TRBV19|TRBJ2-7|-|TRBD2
CASTPTSGISYEQYF
TGTGCCAGTACCCCAACTAGCGGGATATCCTACGAGCAGTACTTC
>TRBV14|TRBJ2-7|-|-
CASSRLGYEQYF
TGTGCCAGCAGCCGCCTGGGCTACGAGCAGTACTTC
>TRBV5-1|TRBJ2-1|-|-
CASSFPKQGSEQFF
TGCGCCAGCAGCTTCCCGAAACAGGGCAGTGAGCAGTTCTTC
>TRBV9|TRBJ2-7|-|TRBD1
CASSPSPGQGSHEQYF
TGTGCCAGCAGCCCCTCCCCCGGACAGGGGTCTCACGAGCAGTACTTC
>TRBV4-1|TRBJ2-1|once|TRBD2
CASSPTWGTSGVGQFF
TGCGCCAGCAGCCCCACGTGGGGGACTAGCGGGGTCGGGCAGTTCTTC
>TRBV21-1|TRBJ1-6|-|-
CASSKVEDIVLSNSPLHF
TGTGCCAGCAGCAAAGTTGAGGACATAGTGCTTTCGAATTCACCCCTCCACTTT
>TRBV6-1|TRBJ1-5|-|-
CASEDSIAVQPQHF
TGTGCCAGCGAGGATTCTATAGCGGTTCAGCCCCAGCATTTT
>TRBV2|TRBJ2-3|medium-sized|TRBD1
CASSNGQGELDTQYF
TGTGCCAGCAGTAACGGACAGGGGGAGTTGGATACGCAGTATTTT
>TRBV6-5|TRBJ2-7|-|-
CASRPRDGPYEQYF
TGTGCCAGCAGACCCCGGGACGGTCCCTACGAGCAGTACTTC
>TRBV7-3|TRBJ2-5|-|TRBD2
CASSVTSGTQETQYF
TGTGCCAGCAGCGTGACTAGCGGGACACAAGAGACCCAGTACTTC
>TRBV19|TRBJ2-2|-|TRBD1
CASSFTGVTGELFF
TGTGCCAGTAGTTTTACAGGGGTTACCGGGGAGCTGTTTTTT
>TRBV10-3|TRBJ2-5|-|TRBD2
CAISGTSGGQETQYF
TGTGCCATCAGCGGGACTAGCGGGGGACAAGAGACCCAGTACTTC
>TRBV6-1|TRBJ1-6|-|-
CASSEDPTFNSPLHF
TGTGCCAGCAGTGAAGATCCTACATTTAATTCACCCCTCCACTTT
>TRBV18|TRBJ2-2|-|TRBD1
CASSPMTGPTGELFF
TGTGCCAGCTCACCAATGACAGGGCCCACCGGGGAGCTGTTTTTT
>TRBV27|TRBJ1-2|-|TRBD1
CASSTGTGGNGYTF
TGTGCCAGCAGTACCGGGACAGGGGGCAATGGCTACACCTTC
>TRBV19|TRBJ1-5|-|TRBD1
CASSMGRDRSYQPQHF
TGTGCCAGTAGTATGGGCCGGGACAGGTCCTATCAGCCCCAGCATTTT
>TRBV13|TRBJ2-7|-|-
CASSTPQREQYF
TGTGCCAGCAGCACACCCCAGCGCGAGCAGTACTTC
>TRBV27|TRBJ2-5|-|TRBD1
CASSTRTGWAQETQYF
TGTGCCAGCAGTACCCGGACAGGGTGGGCCCAAGAGACCCAGTACTTC
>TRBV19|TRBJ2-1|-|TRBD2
CASSPDGGRIYNEQFF
TGTGCCAGTAGTCCCGATGGCGGGAGGATTTACAATGAGCAGTTCTTC
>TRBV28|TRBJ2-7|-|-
CASSFAFKTTEREQYF
TGTGCCAGCAGTTTCGCGTTTAAGACAACCGAGCGGGAGCAGTACTTC
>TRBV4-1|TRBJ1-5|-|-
CASSRTDYSNQPQHF
TGCGCCAGCAGCAGGACAGATTATAGCAATCAGCCCCAGCATTTT
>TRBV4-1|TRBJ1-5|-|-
CASSQEIISAQGSNQPQHF
TGCGCCAGCAGCCAAGAGATAATTTCGGCGCAGGGAAGCAATCAGCCCCAGCATTTT
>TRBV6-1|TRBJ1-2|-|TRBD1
CASSEMGQGHGYTF
TGTGCCAGCAGTGAGATGGGACAGGGGCATGGCTACACCTTC
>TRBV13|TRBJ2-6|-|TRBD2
CASSLTGGGRVSGANVLTF
TGTGCCAGCAGCTTAACGGGCGGCGGGAGGGTCTCTGGGGCCAACGTCCTGACTTTC
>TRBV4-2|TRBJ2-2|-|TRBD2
CASSQAGLSGSDTGELFF
TGTGCCAGCAGCCAAGCGGGTTTGAGCGGGAGTGACACCGGGGAGCTGTTTTTT
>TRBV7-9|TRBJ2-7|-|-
CASSLGDYEQYF
TGTGCCAGCAGCTTGGGGGATTACGAGCAGTACTTC
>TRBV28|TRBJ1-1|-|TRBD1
CASSGQGAQTEAFF
TGTGCCAGCAGCGGACAGGGGGCCCAGACTGAAGCTTTCTTT
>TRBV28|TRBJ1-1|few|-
CASTTPFGNTEAFF
TGTGCCAGCACTACTCCGTTTGGGAACACTGAAGCTTTCTTT
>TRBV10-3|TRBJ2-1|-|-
CAISQRGSIHEQFF
TGTGCCATCAGTCAACGGGGGAGTATCCATGAGCAGTTCTTC
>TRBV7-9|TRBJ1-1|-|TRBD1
CASSQGGTQAFF
TGTGCCAGCAGCCAGGGGGGGACCCAAGCTTTCTTT